This section outlines one T cell receptor beta chain sequence together with its context. The data were obtained in a study of blood T cell repertoires in COVID-19. Sequencing was performed with immunoSEQ multiplex PCR; in TCRdb, only in-frame clones are kept and a portion is missing. The sample records approximately 100,000 clones, approximately 81% being singletons. Material for sequencing was peripheral blood. This receptor was taken from a woman aged 70-85 years with active or convalescent COVID-19.

This chain's CDR3 is CASSLDRGHQPQHF. The DNA of the CDR3 is TGTGCCAGCAGCTTGGACAGGGGGCATCAGCCCCAGCATTTT. The rearrangement joins TRBV5-5 to TRBJ1-5, with TRBD1 identical over 9 bases. CDR1 and CDR2 (germline): SGHKS, YYEKEE (reference sequence). Trimming removed 0 bases from V and 5 bases from J; junction bases left unmatched: 0. The length of the CDR3 is 14 residues.